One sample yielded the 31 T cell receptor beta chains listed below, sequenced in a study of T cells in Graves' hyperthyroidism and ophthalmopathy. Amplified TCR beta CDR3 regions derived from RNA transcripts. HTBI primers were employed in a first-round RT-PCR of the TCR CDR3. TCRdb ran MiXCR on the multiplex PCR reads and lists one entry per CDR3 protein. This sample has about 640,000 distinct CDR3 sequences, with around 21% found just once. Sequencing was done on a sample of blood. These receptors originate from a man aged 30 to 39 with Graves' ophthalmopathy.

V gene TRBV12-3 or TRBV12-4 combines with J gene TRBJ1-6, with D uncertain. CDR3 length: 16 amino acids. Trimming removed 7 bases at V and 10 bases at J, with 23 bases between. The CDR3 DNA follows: TGTGCCAGCACACGGGGAGAGAGAAATCAGCGGTCACCCCTCCACTTT. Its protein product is CASTRGERNQRSPLHF.

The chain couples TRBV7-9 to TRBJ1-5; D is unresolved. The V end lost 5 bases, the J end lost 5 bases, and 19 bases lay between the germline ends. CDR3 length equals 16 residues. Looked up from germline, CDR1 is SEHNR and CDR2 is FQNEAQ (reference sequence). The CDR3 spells CASSGGVSGVHQPQHF. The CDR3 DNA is TGTGCCAGCAGCGGCGGGGTGTCAGGAGTCCATCAGCCCCAGCATTTT.

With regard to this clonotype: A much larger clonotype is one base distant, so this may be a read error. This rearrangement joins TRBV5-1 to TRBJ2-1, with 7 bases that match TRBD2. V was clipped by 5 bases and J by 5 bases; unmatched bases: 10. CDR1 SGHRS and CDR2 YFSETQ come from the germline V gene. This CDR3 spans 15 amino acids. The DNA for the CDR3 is TGCGCCAGCAGGACCAGGACTAGGATCGACAATGAGCAGTTCTTC. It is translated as CASRTRTRIDNEQFF. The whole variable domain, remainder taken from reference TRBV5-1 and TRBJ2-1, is KAGVTQTPRYLIKTRGQQVTLSCSPISGHRSVSWYQQTPGQGLQFLFEYFSETQRNKGNFPGRFSGRQFSNSRSEMNVSTLELGDSALYLCASRTRTRIDNEQFFGPGTRLTVL.

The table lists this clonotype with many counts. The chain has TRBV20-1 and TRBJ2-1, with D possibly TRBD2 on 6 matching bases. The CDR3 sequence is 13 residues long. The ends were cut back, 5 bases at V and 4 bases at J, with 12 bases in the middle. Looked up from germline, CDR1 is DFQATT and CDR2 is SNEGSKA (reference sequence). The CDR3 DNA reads TGCAGTGCTCGGGGACTCCAGTACAATGAGCAGTTCTTC. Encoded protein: CSARGLQYNEQFF.

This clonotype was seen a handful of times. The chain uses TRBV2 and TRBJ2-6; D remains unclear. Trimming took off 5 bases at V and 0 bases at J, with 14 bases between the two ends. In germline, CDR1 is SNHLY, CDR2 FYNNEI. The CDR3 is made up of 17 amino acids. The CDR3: CASSRAQRSSGANVLTF. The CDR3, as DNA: TGTGCCAGCAGTCGGGCGCAGCGTTCCTCTGGGGCCAACGTCCTGACTTTC. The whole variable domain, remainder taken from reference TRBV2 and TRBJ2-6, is EPEVTQTPSHQVTQMGQEVILRCVPISNHLYFYWYRQILGQKVEFLVSFYNNEISEKSEIFDDQFSVERPDGSNFTLKIRSTKLEDSAMYFCASSRAQRSSGANVLTFGAGSRLTVL.

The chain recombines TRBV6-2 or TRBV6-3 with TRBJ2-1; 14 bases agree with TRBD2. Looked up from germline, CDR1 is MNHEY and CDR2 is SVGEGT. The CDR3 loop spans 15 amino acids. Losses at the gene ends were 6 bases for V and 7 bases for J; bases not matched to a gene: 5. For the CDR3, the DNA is TGTGCCAGCAGCGGACTAGCGGGAGGTAGGAATGAGCAGTTCTTC. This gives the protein CASSGLAGGRNEQFF.

As DNA, the CDR3 is TGCAGCGTGACCCCCTTCAGTACATTGAACACTGAAGCTTTCTTT. The encoded protein is CSVTPFSTLNTEAFF. This chain links TRBV29-1 with TRBJ1-1; no reliable D call. Per germline, CDR1 SQVTM and CDR2 ANQGSEA. Trimming left V 6 bases short and J 0 bases short, with 17 bases between. The CDR3 covers 15 residues. The full variable domain, completed using reference TRBV29-1 and TRBJ1-1, is SAVISQKPSRDICQRGTSLTIQCQVDSQVTMMFWYRQQPGQSLTLIATANQGSEATYESGFVIDKFPISRPNLTFSTLTVSNMSPEDSSIYLCSVTPFSTLNTEAFFGQGTRLTVV.

DNA of the CDR3: TGTGCCAGCGCGGACAGGAGGAATGAAAAACTGTTTTTT. Translation: CASADRRNEKLFF. The chain employs TRBV6-2 or TRBV6-3 and TRBJ1-4; 7 nucleotides agree with TRBD1. CDR1 is MNHEY and CDR2 is SVGEGT in the germline V gene. The CDR3 contains 13 residues. Trimming cost V 8 bases and J 5 bases; bases outside gene matches: 5.

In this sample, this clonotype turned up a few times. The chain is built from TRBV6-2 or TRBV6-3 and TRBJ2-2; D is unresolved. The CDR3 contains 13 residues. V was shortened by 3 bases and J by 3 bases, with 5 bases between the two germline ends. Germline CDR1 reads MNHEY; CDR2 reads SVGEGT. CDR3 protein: CASSYGHTGELFF. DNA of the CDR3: TGTGCCAGCAGTTATGGCCACACCGGGGAGCTGTTTTTT.

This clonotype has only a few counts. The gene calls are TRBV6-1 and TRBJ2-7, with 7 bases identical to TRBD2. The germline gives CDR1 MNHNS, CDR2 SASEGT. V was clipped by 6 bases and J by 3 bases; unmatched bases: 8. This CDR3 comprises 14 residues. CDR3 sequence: CASSAKAGLYEQYF. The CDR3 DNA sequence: TGTGCCAGCAGCGCAAAAGCGGGACTCTACGAGCAGTACTTC.

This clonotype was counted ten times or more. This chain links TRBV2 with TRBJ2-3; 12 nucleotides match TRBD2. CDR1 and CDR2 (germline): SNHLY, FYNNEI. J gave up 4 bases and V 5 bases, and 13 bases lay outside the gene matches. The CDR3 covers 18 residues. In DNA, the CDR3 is TGTGCCAGCAGTTTCCCACTAGCGGGAGGAGTTTTGGCAGATACGCAGTATTTT. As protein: CASSFPLAGGVLADTQYF.

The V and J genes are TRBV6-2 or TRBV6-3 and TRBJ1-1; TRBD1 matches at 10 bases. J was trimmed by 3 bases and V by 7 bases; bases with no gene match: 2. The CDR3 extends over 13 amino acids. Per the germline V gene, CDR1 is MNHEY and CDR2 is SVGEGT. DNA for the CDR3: TGTGCCAGCACCGGGACAGGGGACACTGAAGCTTTCTTT. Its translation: CASTGTGDTEAFF.

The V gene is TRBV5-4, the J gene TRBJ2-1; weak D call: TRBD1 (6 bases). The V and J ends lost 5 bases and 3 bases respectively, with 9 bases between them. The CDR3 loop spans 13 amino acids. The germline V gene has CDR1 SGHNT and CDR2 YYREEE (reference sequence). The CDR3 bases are TGTGCCAGCAGTTTCAGGGGCTACAATGAGCAGTTCTTC. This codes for CASSFRGYNEQFF.

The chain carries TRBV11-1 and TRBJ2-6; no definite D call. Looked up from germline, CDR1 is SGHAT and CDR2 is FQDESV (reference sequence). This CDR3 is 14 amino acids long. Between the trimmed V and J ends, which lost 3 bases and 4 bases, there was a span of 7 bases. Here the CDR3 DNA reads TGTGCCAGCAGCTTCCAGTGGGGGGCCAACGTCCTGACTTTC. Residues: CASSFQWGANVLTF.

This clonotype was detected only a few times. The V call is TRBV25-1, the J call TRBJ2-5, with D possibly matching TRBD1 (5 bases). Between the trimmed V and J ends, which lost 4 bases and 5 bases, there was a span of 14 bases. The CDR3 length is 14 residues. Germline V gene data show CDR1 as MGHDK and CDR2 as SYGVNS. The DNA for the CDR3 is TGTGCCAGCAGTGTGGCAGGGCAGGCGGAGACCCAGTACTTC. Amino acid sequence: CASSVAGQAETQYF.

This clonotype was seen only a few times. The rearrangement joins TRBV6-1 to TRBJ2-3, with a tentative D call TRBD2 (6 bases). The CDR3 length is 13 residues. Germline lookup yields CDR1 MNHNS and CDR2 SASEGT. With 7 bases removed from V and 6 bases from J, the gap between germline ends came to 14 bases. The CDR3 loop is CASTSGEVDTQYF. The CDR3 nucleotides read TGTGCCAGCACCTCCGGGGAGGTCGATACGCAGTATTTT.

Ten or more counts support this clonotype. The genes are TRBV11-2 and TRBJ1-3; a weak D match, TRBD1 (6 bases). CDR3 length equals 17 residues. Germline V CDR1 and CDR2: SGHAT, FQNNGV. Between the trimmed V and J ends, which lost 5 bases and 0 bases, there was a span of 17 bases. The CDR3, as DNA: TGTGCCAGCAGCCGTGGGACGGGGGCACCCTCTGGAAACACCATATATTTT. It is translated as CASSRGTGAPSGNTIYF.

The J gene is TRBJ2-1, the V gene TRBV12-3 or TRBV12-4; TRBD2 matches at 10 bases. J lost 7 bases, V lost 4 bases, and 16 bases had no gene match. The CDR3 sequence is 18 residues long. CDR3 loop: CASSSPPSKREGRNEQFF. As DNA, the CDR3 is TGTGCCAGCAGTTCCCCCCCCTCAAAGCGGGAGGGCCGGAATGAGCAGTTCTTC.

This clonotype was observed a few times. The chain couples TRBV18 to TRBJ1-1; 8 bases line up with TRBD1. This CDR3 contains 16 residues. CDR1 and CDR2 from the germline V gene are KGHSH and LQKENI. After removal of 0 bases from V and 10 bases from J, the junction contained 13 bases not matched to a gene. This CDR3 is CASSPPGAGGKSVAFF. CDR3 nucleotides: TGTGCCAGCTCACCACCCGGCGCAGGGGGCAAATCGGTAGCTTTCTTT.

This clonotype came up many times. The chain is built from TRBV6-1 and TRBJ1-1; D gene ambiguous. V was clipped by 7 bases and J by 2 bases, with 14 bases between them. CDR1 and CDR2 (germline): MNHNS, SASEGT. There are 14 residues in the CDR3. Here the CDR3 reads CASMGGAPNTEAFF. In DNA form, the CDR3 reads TGTGCCAGCATGGGAGGCGCCCCCAACACTGAAGCTTTCTTT.

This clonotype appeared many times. This chain's CDR3 is CASSLELAGYTDTQYF. CDR3 DNA: TGCGCCAGCAGCTTGGAACTAGCGGGGTACACAGATACGCAGTATTTT. The genes are TRBV5-1 and TRBJ2-3; 10 bases are shared with TRBD2. The CDR3 consists of 16 residues. Trimming cost V 0 bases and J 2 bases; bases outside gene matches: 3. CDR1 is SGHRS, CDR2 YFSETQ, per germline.

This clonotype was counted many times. In nucleotides, the CDR3 is TGCGCCAGCAGCCAACAATCGACAGGGGGCGGCGAGCAGTACTTC. Translation gives CASSQQSTGGGEQYF. J is TRBJ2-7 and V is TRBV5-1; TRBD1 aligns across 10 bases. This CDR3 contains 15 residues. Trimming at V came to 4 bases and at J to 6 bases, leaving 10 bases not matched to a gene. Germline CDR1 and CDR2: SGHRS and YFSETQ.

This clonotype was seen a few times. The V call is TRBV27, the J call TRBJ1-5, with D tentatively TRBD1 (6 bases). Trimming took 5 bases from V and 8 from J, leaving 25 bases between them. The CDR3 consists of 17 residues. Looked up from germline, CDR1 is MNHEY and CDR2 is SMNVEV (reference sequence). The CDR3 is CASSTTPPVRGFEPQHF. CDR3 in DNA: TGTGCCAGCAGTACCACCCCCCCGGTCAGGGGATTTGAGCCCCAGCATTTT.

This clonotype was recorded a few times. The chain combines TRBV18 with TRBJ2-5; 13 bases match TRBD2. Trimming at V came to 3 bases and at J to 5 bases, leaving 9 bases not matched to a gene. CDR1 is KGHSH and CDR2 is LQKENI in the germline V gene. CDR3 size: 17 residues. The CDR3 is CASSPGLAGAIGETQYF. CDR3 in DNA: TGTGCCAGCTCACCTGGACTAGCGGGAGCGATCGGGGAGACCCAGTACTTC.

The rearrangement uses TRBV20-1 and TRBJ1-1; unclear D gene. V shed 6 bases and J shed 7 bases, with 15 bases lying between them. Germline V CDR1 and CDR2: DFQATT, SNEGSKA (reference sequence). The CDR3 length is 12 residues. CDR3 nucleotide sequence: TGCAGTGCCCGATCAGCGAGGATTGAAGCTTTCTTT. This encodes CSARSARIEAFF.

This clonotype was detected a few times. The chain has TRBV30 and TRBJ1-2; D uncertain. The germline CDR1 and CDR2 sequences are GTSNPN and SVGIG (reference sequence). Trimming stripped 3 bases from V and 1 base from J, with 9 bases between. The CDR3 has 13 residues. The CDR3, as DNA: TGTGCCTGGAGAAGGGAGATTAACTATGGCTACACCTTC. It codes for CAWRREINYGYTF.

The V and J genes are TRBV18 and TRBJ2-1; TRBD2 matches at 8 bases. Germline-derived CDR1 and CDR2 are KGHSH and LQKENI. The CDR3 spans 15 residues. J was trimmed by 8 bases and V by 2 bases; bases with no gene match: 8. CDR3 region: CASSPGTRTLDEQFF. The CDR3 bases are TGTGCCAGCTCACCAGGGACTAGGACCCTCGATGAGCAGTTCTTC.

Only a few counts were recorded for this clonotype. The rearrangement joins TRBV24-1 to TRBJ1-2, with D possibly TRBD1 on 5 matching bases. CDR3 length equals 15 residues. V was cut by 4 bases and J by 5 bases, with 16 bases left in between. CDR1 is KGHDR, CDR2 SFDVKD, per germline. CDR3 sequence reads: CATSETGTVAYGYTF. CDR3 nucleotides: TGTGCCACCAGTGAAACCGGGACGGTAGCTTATGGCTACACCTTC.

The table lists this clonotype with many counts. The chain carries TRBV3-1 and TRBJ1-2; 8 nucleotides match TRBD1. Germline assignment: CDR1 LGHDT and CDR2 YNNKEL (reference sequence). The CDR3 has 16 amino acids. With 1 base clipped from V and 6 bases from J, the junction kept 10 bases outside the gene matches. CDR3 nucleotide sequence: TGTGCCAGCAGCCAAGCGGACAGGGTTGTTGGAAATGGCTACACCTTC. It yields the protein CASSQADRVVGNGYTF.

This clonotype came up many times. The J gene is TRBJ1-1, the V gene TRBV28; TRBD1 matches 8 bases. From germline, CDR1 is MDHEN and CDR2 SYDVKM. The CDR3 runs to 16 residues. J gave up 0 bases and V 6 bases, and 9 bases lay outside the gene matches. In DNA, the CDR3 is TGTGCCAGCAGCCTAACCAGGGGGCGGTTGAACACTGAAGCTTTCTTT. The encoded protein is CASSLTRGRLNTEAFF. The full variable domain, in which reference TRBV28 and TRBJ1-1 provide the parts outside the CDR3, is DVKVTQSSRYLVKRTGEKVFLECVQDMDHENMFWYRQDPGLGLRLIYFSYDVKMKEKGDIPEGYSVSREKKERFSLILESASTNQTSMYLCASSLTRGRLNTEAFFGQGTRLTVV.

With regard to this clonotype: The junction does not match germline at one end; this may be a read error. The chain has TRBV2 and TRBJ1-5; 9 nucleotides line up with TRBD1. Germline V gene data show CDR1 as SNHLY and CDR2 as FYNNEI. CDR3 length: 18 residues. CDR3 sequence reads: CASRGLQGARWGDQPRHF. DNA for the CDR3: TGTGCCAGCAGAGGATTACAGGGGGCTAGGTGGGGCGATCAGCCCCGGCATTTT.